This T cell receptor (beta chain) appears in the sequencing data of a study of blood T cell repertoires in COVID-19. Clones were sequenced by immunoSEQ multiplex PCR, and TCRdb holds only the in-frame ones, with some missing. The sample yields 99,000 or so clones, about 86% seen once. The CDR3 extends over 12 amino acids. V was trimmed by 2 bases and J by 13 bases, leaving 11 bases between them. The sequence came from a woman of 80 years or more with active or convalescent COVID-19. What was sequenced was peripheral blood. The chain has TRBV12-3 or TRBV12-4 and TRBJ1-4; D not certain. CDR3 DNA sequence: TGTGCCAGCAGTTTATACGGAGAAGGACTGTTTTTT. As protein: CASSLYGEGLFF.